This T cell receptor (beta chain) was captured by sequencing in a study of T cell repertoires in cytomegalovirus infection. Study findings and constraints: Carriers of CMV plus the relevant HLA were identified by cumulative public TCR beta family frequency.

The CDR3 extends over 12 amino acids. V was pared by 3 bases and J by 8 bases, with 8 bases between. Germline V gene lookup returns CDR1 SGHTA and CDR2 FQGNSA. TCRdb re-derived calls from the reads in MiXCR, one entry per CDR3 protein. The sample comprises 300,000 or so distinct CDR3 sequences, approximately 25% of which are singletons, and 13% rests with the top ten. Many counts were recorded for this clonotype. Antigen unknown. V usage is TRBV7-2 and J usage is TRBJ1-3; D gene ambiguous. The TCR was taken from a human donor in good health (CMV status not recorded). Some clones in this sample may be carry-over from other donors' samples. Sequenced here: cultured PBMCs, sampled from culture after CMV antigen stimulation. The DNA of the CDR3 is TGTGCCAGCAGCTTTATTTCGGACACCATATATTTT. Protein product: CASSFISDTIYF. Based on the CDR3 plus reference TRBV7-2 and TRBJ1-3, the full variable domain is GAGVSQSPSNKVTEKGKDVELRCDPISGHTALYWYRQSLGQGLEFLIYFQGNSAPDKSGLPSDRFSAERTGGSVSTLTIQRTQQEDSAVYLCASSFISDTIYFGEGSWLTVV.